This T cell receptor (beta chain) was documented in a study of T cells in Graves' hyperthyroidism and ophthalmopathy. Study-level information: Peripheral blood was drawn at first diagnosis, prior to all treatment.

General study results and limits: Ophthalmopathy stood apart from stable hyperthyroidism in a 13 V-J model. Among clonotypes expanded in thyroid above 0.001, most were also found in blood. Before onset, by a median of 6.5 months, the model predicted ophthalmopathy.

V shed 0 bases, J shed 9 bases, and the junction held 6 bases outside the gene matches. This CDR3 is built from 15 residues. Germline CDR1 MNHEY, CDR2 SVGEGT. RNA transcripts served as the template for amplifying TCR beta CDR3 regions. RT-PCR in the first round (using the HTBI primer set) targeted the TCR CDR3. TCRdb re-called the multiplex PCR reads through MiXCR, storing one row per CDR3 protein. The sample records about 380,000 distinct CDR3 sequences, approximately 18% being singletons. This clonotype has just a few counts. Its antigen is unknown. The J gene is TRBJ2-1, the V gene TRBV6-2 or TRBV6-3; 9 nucleotides align to TRBD2. Sequencing was performed on blood. This sequence was found in a man between 18 and 29 years old with Graves' ophthalmopathy. The CDR3 loop is CASSYSLAGAVEQFF. The CDR3 DNA is TGTGCCAGCAGTTACTCATTAGCGGGGGCGGTTGAGCAGTTCTTC.